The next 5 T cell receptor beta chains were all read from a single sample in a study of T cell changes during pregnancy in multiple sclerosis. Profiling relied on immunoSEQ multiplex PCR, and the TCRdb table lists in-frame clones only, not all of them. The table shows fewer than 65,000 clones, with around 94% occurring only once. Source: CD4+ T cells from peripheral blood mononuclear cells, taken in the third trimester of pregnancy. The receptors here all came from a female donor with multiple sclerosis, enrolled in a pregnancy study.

The CDR3 loop is CASSRGGWREVYNEQFF. The CDR3 bases are TGCGCCAGCAGCCGGGGTGGGTGGCGGGAGGTCTACAATGAGCAGTTCTTC. The chain uses TRBV5-1 and TRBJ2-1; 8 positions match TRBD2. This CDR3 contains 17 residues. CDR1 is SGHRS and CDR2 is YFSETQ in the germline V gene. V trimming: 4 bases; J trimming: 3 bases; junction bases outside the gene matches: 12.

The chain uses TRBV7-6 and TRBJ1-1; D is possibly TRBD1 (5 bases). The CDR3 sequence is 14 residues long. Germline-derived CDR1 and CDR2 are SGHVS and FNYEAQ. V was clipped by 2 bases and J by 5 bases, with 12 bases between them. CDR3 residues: CASSLMGPETEAFF. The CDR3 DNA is TGTGCCAGCAGCTTAATGGGGCCGGAAACTGAAGCTTTCTTT. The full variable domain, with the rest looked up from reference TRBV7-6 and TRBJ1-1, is GAGVSQSPRYKVTKRGQDVALRCDPISGHVSLYWYRQALGQGPEFLTYFNYEAQQDKSGLPNDRFSAERPEGSISTLTIQRTEQRDSAMYRCASSLMGPETEAFFGQGTRLTVV.

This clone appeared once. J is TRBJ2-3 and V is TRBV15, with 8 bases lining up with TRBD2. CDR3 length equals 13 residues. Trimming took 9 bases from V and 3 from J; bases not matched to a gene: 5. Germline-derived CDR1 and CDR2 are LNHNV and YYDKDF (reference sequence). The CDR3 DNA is TGTGCCACTCGCGGGAGGAGGACAGATACGCAGTATTTT. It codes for CATRGRRTDTQYF.

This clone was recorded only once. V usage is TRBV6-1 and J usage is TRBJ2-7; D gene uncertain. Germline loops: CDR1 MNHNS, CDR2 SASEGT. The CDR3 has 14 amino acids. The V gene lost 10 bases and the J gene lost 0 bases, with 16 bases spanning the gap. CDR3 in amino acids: CAIDRGPLSYEQYF. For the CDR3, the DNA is TGTGCCATCGACCGAGGCCCCCTCTCCTACGAGCAGTACTTC.

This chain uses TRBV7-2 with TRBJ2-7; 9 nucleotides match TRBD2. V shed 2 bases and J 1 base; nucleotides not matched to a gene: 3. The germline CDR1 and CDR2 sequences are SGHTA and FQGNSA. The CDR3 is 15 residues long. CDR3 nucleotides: TGTGCCAGCAGCTTACGGACTAGCGAGTCCTACGAGCAGTACTTC. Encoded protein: CASSLRTSESYEQYF. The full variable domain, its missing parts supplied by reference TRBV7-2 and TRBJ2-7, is GAGVSQSPSNKVTEKGKDVELRCDPISGHTALYWYRQSLGQGLEFLIYFQGNSAPDKSGLPSDRFSAERTGGSVSTLTIQRTQQEDSAVYLCASSLRTSESYEQYFGPGTRLTVT.